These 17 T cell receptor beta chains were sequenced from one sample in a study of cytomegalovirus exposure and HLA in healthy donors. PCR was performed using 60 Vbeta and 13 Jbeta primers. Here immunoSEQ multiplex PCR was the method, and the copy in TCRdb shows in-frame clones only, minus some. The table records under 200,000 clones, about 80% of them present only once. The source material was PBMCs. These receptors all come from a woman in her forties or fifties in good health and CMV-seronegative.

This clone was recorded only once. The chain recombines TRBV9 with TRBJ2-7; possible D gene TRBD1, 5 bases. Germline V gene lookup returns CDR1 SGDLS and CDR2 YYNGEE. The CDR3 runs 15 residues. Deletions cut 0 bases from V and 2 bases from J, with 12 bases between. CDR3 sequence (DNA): TGTGCCAGCAGCGTAGTCGGGCAGGGCCCCTACGAGCAGTACTTC. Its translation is CASSVVGQGPYEQYF.

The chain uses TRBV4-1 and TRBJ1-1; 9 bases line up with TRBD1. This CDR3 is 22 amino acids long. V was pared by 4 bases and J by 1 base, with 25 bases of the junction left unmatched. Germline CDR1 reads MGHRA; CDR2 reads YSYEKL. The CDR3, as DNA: TGCGCCAGCAGCCGCCAACCGGGACAGGGTCTGGAAGGCCTGGGTTGGAACACTGAAGCTTTCTTT. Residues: CASSRQPGQGLEGLGWNTEAFF.

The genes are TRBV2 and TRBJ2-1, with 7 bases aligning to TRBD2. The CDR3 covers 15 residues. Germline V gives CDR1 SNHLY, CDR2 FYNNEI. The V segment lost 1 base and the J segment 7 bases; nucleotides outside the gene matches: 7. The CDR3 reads CASSEGGRASNEQFF. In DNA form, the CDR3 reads TGTGCCAGCAGTGAAGGTGGGAGGGCCTCGAATGAGCAGTTCTTC.

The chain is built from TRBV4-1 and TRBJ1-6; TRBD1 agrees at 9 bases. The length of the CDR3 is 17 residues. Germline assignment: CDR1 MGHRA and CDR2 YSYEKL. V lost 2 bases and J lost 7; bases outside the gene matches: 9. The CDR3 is CASSQLYLGQGNSPLHF. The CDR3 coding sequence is TGCGCCAGCAGCCAACTATACTTGGGACAGGGAAATTCACCCCTCCACTTT.

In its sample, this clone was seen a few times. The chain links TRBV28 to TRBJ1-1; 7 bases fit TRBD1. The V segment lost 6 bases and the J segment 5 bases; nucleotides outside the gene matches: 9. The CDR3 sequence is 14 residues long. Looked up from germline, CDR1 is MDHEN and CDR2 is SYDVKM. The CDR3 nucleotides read TGTGCCAGCAGACGTAGGGGGCAGCTTACTGAAGCTTTCTTT. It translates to CASRRRGQLTEAFF.

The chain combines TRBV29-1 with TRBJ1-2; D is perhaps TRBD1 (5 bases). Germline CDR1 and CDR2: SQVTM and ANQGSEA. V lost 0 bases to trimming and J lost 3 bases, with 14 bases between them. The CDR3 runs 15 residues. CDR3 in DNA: TGCAGCGTTGAAGACCCTCATTGGGACTACTATGGCTACACCTTC. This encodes CSVEDPHWDYYGYTF.

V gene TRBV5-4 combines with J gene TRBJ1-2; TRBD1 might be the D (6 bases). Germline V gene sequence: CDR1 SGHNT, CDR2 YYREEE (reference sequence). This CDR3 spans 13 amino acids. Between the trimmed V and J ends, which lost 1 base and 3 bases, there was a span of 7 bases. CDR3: CASSLKGDYGYTF. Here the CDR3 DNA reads TGTGCCAGCAGCTTGAAGGGGGACTATGGCTACACCTTC.

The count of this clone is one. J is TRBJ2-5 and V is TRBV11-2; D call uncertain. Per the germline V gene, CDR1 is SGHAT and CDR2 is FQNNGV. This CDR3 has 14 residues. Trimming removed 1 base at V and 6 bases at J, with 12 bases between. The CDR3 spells CASSLAASVQTQYF. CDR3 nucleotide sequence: TGTGCCAGCAGCTTAGCTGCATCGGTCCAGACCCAGTACTTC. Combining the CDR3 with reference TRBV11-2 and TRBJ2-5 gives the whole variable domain EAGVAQSPRYKIIEKRQSVAFWCNPISGHATLYWYQQILGQGPKLLIQFQNNGVVDDSQLPKDRFSAERLKGVDSTLKIQPAKLEDSAVYLCASSLAASVQTQYFGPGTRLLVL.

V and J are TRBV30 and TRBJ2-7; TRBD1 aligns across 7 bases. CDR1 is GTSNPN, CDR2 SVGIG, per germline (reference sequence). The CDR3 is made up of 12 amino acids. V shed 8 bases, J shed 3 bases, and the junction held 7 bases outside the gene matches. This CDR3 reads CAGDSHLYEQYF. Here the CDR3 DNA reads TGTGCCGGGGACAGCCATCTCTACGAGCAGTACTTC.

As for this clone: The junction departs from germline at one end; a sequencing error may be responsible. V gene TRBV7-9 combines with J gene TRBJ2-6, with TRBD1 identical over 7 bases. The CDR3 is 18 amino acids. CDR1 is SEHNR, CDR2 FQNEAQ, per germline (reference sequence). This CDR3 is CSSTQSGTVRSGANVLTF. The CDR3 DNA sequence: TGTTCCAGCACTCAATCCGGGACAGTCCGCTCTGGGGCCAACGTCCTGACTTTC.

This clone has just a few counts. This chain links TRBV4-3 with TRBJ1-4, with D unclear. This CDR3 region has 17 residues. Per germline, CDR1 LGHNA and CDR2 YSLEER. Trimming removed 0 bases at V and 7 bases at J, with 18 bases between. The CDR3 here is CASSQEDAPGLGEKLFF. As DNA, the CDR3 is TGCGCCAGCAGCCAAGAAGATGCTCCGGGTTTGGGTGAAAAACTGTTTTTT.

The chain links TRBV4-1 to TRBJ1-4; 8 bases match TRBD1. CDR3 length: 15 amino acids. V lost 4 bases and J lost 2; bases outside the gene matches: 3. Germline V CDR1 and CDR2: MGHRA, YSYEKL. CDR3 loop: CASSPWTGTNEKLFF. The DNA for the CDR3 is TGCGCCAGCAGCCCCTGGACAGGGACTAATGAAAAACTGTTTTTT.

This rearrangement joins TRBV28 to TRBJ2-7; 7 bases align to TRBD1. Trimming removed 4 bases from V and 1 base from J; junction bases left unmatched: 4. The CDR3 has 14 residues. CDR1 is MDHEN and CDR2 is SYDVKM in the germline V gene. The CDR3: CASSSRDSSYEQYF. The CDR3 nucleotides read TGTGCCAGCAGTTCGAGGGACAGTTCCTACGAGCAGTACTTC.

The CDR3 reads CASSGRLAGGANTGELFF. CDR3 DNA sequence: TGTGCCAGCAGCGGGCGACTAGCGGGGGGCGCGAACACCGGGGAGCTGTTTTTT. The chain links TRBV7-2 to TRBJ2-2; 13 bases fit TRBD2. The J segment lost 0 bases and the V segment lost 5 bases, leaving 6 bases of the junction unmatched. The CDR3 has 18 amino acids. Germline-derived CDR1 and CDR2 are SGHTA and FQGNSA.

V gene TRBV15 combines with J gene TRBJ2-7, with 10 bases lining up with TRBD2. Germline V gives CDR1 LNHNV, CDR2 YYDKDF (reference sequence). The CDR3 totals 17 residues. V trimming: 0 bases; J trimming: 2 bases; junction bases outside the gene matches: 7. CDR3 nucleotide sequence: TGTGCCACCAGCAGAGAGCTAGCGGGAGCGGGTCCCTACGAGCAGTACTTC. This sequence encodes CATSRELAGAGPYEQYF.

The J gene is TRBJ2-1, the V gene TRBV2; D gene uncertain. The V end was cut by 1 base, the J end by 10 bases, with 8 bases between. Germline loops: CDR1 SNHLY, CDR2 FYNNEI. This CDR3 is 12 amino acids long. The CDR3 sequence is CASSEDRVEQFF. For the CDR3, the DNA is TGTGCCAGCAGTGAAGACCGGGTGGAGCAGTTCTTC.

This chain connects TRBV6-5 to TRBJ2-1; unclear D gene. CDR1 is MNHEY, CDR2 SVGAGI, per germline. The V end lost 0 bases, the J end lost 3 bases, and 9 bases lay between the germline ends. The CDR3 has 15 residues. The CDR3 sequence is CASSYSKAGYNEQFF. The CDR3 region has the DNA TGTGCCAGCAGTTACTCGAAGGCAGGCTACAATGAGCAGTTCTTC.